A selection of T cell receptor beta chains follows, all from one sample in a study of cytomegalovirus exposure and HLA in healthy donors. Assay: immunoSEQ multiplex PCR; the TCRdb copy retains only in-frame clones and omits some. The sample shows 200,000 or so clones, around 90% of them seen only once. Sequenced: PBMCs. The receptors derive from a woman younger than 30 in good health and CMV-seronegative. The CDR3 runs from the conserved cysteine through the conserved F or W. D genes are given only for firm matches. Size tells how often a clone was seen (once, few, many) or the class of an expanded clone, and some rows leave it out.

>TRBV29-1|-|TRBJ2-2|-
TGCAGCGTTGGGCAGCGAGCCACCGGGGAGCTGTTTTTT
CSVGQRATGELFF
>TRBV18|-|TRBJ1-2|-
TGTGCCAGCTCACCACGATTCGGCAGACTTAACTATGGCTACACCTTC
CASSPRFGRLNYGYTF
>TRBV28|-|TRBJ1-1|TRBD1
TGTGCCAGCAGCTGGTTAACAGGGGCTCGCACTGAAGCTTTCTTT
CASSWLTGARTEAFF
>TRBV6-1|-|TRBJ1-1|TRBD1
TGTGCCAGCAGCCGGACAGGACAGAACACTGAAGCTTTCTTT
CASSRTGQNTEAFF
>TRBV6-5|-|TRBJ1-2|-
TGTGCCAGCAGCCCGGGGACAAACGGCTACACCTTC
CASSPGTNGYTF
>TRBV29-1|-|TRBJ2-1|-
TGCAGCGTTGGACAGCGACAGTACAATGAGCAGTTCTTC
CSVGQRQYNEQFF
>TRBV27|-|TRBJ1-1|-
TGTGCCAGCAGTTTAATCTCTGAGACTGAAGCTTTCTTT
CASSLISETEAFF
>TRBV30|once|TRBJ2-3|-
TGTGCCTGGACTAGTGACACAGATACGCAGTATTTT
CAWTSDTDTQYF
>TRBV4-1|-|TRBJ2-5|TRBD1
TGCGCCAGCAGCCAGGGTGGGACAGGGCAAGAGACCCAGTACTTC
CASSQGGTGQETQYF
>TRBV25-1|-|TRBJ2-6|TRBD1
TGTGCCAGCAGTGTCTACAGGGGCTCTGGGGCCAACGTCCTGACTTTC
CASSVYRGSGANVLTF
>TRBV29-1|-|TRBJ2-2|-
TGCAGCGTTGAATATCCCAAAGCTAACACCGGGGAGCTGTTTTTT
CSVEYPKANTGELFF
>TRBV30|-|TRBJ2-3|-
TGTGCCTGGAGTGTAAGTGGGGGGAGCACAGATACGCAGTATTTT
CAWSVSGGSTDTQYF
>TRBV7-8|-|TRBJ1-1|-
TGTGCCAGCAGCTCGGGGGGGGTACGGGACACTGAAGCTTTCTTT
CASSSGGVRDTEAFF
>TRBV7-6|-|TRBJ1-3|-
TGTGCCAGCAGCTTAGGAGTAAGCTCTGGAAACACCATATATTTT
CASSLGVSSGNTIYF
>TRBV5-1|few|TRBJ2-7|TRBD2
TGCGCCAGCAGCGAAACTAGCGCCTACGAGCAGTACTTC
CASSETSAYEQYF
>TRBV2|-|TRBJ2-5|-
TGTGCCAGCAGTGACTTGGCCCAAGAGACCCAGTACTTC
CASSDLAQETQYF
>TRBV7-2|-|TRBJ2-1|-
TGTGCCAGCAGCTTAGTAGTCGGGAGCTCCTACAATGAGCAGTTCTTC
CASSLVVGSSYNEQFF
>TRBV7-9|few|TRBJ2-1|-
TGTGCCAGCAGCGGGAGTGAGCAGTTCTTC
CASSGSEQFF
>TRBV4-1|-|TRBJ1-1|-
TGCGCCAGCAGCCAAGTGGCGGCCACTGAAGCTTTCTTT
CASSQVAATEAFF
>TRBV28|-|TRBJ1-2|-
TGTGCCAGCAGTCGCGAACCCCTCTATGGCTACACCTTC
CASSREPLYGYTF
>TRBV5-1|-|TRBJ2-5|TRBD2
TGCGCCAGCAGGATAGCGGGAGGGGAGACCCAGTACTTC
CASRIAGGETQYF
>TRBV5-1|-|TRBJ2-4|-
TGCGCCAGCAGCGCGGTCGGGACTTCTTCTCTCATTCAGTACTTC
CASSAVGTSSLIQYF